Reported below is one TCR beta chain. This specimen belongs to a study of blood T cell repertoires in COVID-19. Some clones are missing from TCRdb's copy, which holds only in-frame ones; the method was immunoSEQ multiplex PCR. The table records roughly 390,000 clones, around 85% of them present only once. Per germline, CDR1 GTSNPN and CDR2 SVGIG (reference sequence). Trimming left V 8 bases short and J 2 bases short, with 16 bases between. The CDR3 runs 13 residues. Sequences were obtained from peripheral blood. The clonotype comes from a woman under 30 with acute or convalescent COVID-19. This rearrangement joins TRBV30 to TRBJ2-7, with a tentative D call TRBD2 (5 bases). The CDR3 loop reads CAGYRRSPYEQYF. DNA for the CDR3: TGTGCCGGCTATAGGAGGTCGCCCTACGAGCAGTACTTC.